This TCR beta chain was sequenced for a study of blood T cells in healthy people across ages. Background on the study: With template switching, about one barcoded beta molecule was captured per two T cells. Whole-study results and caveats: It was found that TCR beta diversity correlated strongly with the percentage of naive T cells. Long-lived donors carried more naive CD4+ cells and greater diversity than aged donors.

At least ten counts were recorded for this clonotype. The antigen remains undetermined. The use of a sample-barcoded 5' primer and a J-beta primer mix characterized a second PCR of about 6 to 11 cycles. TCRdb re-derived calls from the 5' RACE reads in MiXCR, one entry per CDR3 protein. The repertoire holds hundreds of thousands of distinct CDR3 sequences, with roughly 26% as singletons. Sequenced: blood. The source of this sequence is a woman older than 75 in good health.

The CDR3 bases are TGCAGTGCTAGAGATCTAGGGCTAGCGGGGTTAGAGACCCAGTACTTC. Its translation: CSARDLGLAGLETQYF. The rearrangement links TRBV20-1 to TRBJ2-5; 9 bases match TRBD2. This CDR3 spans 16 amino acids. The V gene end was trimmed by 0 bases and the J gene end by 4 bases; junction bases not matched to a gene: 9. Per the germline V gene, CDR1 is DFQATT and CDR2 is SNEGSKA (reference sequence).